The TCR beta chain under discussion was sequenced for a study of response to subunit inactivated influenza vaccine. Findings of the study overall: That few new T cells are recruited by each seasonal influenza vaccination was the authors' suggestion.

MiXCR, applied by TCRdb to the RT-PCR reads, yields one record per CDR3 protein. The sample consists of fewer than 600,000 distinct CDR3 sequences, around 7.7% of them appearing once. CDR1 and CDR2 from the germline V gene are SEHNR and FQNEAQ (reference sequence). CDR3 length: 14 amino acids. At least ten counts were recorded for this clonotype. Its target is not known. Compared with germline, one end of the junction differs, possibly owing to a read error. This TCR came from a man between 50 and 75 years old who received an inactivated influenza vaccine. The chain uses TRBV7-9 and TRBJ2-7, with D perhaps matching TRBD2 (6 bases). Specimen: PBMCs from blood, collected about 23 months after vaccination. CDR3: CASSLARGINEQYF. In DNA, the CDR3 is TGTGCCAGCAGCCTAGCTCGGGGGATCAACGAGCAGTACTTC.